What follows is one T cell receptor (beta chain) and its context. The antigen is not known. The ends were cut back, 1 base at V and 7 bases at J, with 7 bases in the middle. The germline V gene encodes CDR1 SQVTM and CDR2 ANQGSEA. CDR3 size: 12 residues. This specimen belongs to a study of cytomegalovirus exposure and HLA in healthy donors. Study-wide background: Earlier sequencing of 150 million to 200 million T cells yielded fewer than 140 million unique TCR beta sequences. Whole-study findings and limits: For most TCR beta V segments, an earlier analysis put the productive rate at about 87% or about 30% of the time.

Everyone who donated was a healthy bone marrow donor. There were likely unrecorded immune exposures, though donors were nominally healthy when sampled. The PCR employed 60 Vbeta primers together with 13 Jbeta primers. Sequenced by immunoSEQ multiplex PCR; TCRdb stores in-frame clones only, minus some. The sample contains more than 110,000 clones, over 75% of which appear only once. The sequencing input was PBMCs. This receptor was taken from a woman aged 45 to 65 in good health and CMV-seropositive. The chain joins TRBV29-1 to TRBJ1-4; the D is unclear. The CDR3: CSVEVAGEKLFF. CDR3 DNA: TGCAGCGTTGAAGTCGCGGGTGAAAAACTGTTTTTT.